This T cell receptor (beta chain) stems from a study of PD-1 blockade in classical Hodgkin lymphoma. The study, taken as a whole, reports: Compared with healthy donors, newly diagnosed patients reportedly showed lower baseline TCR diversity.

Time point in this sample: cycle 4 day 1 (C4D1), after five to seven weeks of nivolumab. No patient escaped relapse after autologous stem cell transplantation, and brentuximab vedotin exposure varied. This clone is a singleton in its sample. Its specificity is unknown. The CDR3 length is 14 residues. CDR1 SGHRS and CDR2 YFSETQ come from the germline V gene. The ends were cut back, 3 bases at V and 0 bases at J, with 7 bases in the middle. Generated by immunoSEQ multiplex PCR, the TCRdb table keeps only in-frame clones and is missing some. The sample yields about 61,000 clones, 87% seen once. The rearrangement links TRBV5-1 to TRBJ1-3; D is ambiguous. This clonotype was sampled from a human donor with classical Hodgkin lymphoma. The starting material was peripheral blood mononuclear cells (PBMCs), obtained before the fourth cycle of nivolumab. The CDR3 sequence: CASSSASSGNTIYF. The CDR3 region has the DNA TGCGCCAGCAGCTCCGCTTCCTCTGGAAACACCATATATTTT.